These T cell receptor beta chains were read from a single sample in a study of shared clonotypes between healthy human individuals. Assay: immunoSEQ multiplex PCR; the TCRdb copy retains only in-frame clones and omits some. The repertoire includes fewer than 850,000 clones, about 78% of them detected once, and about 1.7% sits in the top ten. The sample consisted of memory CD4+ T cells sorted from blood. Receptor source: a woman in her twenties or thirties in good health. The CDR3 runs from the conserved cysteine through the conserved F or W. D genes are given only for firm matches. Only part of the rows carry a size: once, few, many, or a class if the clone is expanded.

CDR3aa: CASSFFRGGNNQPQHF; CDR3nt: TGTGCCAGCAGTTTTTTCAGGGGAGGAAACAATCAGCCCCAGCATTTT; abundance: NA; d_gene: NA; j_gene: TRBJ1-5; len: 16; v_gene: TRBV28
CDR3aa: CASGGLAGTYEQYF; CDR3nt: TGTGCCAGCGGGGGACTAGCGGGGACCTACGAGCAGTACTTC; abundance: NA; d_gene: TRBD2; j_gene: TRBJ2-7; len: 14; v_gene: TRBV6-1
CDR3aa: CASSLRGTEAFF; CDR3nt: TGTGCCAGCAGTTTGCGAGGGACTGAAGCTTTCTTT; abundance: NA; d_gene: NA; j_gene: TRBJ1-1; len: 12; v_gene: TRBV28
CDR3aa: CASSSGGQRNEKLFF; CDR3nt: TGTGCCAGCTCATCAGGGGGACAGAGAAATGAAAAACTGTTTTTT; abundance: NA; d_gene: TRBD1; j_gene: TRBJ1-4; len: 15; v_gene: TRBV18
CDR3aa: CATHNSGDLYYEQYF; CDR3nt: TGTGCCACTCATAACTCAGGCGACCTTTACTACGAGCAGTACTTC; abundance: NA; d_gene: NA; j_gene: TRBJ2-7; len: 15; v_gene: TRBV6-6
CDR3aa: CASSYSASGSGDTQYF; CDR3nt: TGTGCCAGCAGCTACTCGGCTAGCGGGAGTGGGGATACGCAGTATTTT; abundance: many; d_gene: TRBD2; j_gene: TRBJ2-3; len: 16; v_gene: TRBV7-2
CDR3aa: CASSTGTGNGNTIYF; CDR3nt: TGCGCCAGCAGTACCGGGACAGGGAATGGAAACACCATATATTTT; abundance: NA; d_gene: TRBD1; j_gene: TRBJ1-3; len: 15; v_gene: TRBV10-2
CDR3aa: CASSKWAPGIFGSNQPQHF; CDR3nt: NA; abundance: once; d_gene: NA; j_gene: TRBJ1-5; len: 19; v_gene: TRBV21-1
CDR3aa: CASSNSGTGGAGELFF; CDR3nt: TGTGCCAGTAGCAACTCCGGGACAGGGGGCGCCGGGGAGCTGTTTTTT; abundance: NA; d_gene: TRBD1; j_gene: TRBJ2-2; len: 16; v_gene: TRBV19
CDR3aa: CASSLLSGTGELGKLFF; CDR3nt: TGTGCCAGCAGTTTATTATCCGGGACCGGCGAGTTGGGGAAACTGTTTTTT; abundance: few; d_gene: NA; j_gene: TRBJ1-4; len: 17; v_gene: TRBV28
CDR3aa: CASRRTPTGSLQPLYEQYF; CDR3nt: TGCGCCAGCAGAAGAACCCCGACAGGCAGCTTGCAACCCCTTTACGAGCAGTACTTC; abundance: NA; d_gene: NA; j_gene: TRBJ2-7; len: 19; v_gene: TRBV23-1
CDR3aa: CASSATSGRRNEQFF; CDR3nt: TGTGCCAGCAGCGCGACTAGCGGGAGAAGGAATGAGCAGTTCTTC; abundance: NA; d_gene: TRBD2; j_gene: TRBJ2-1; len: 15; v_gene: TRBV6-1
CDR3aa: CASSLGPGLSYEQYF; CDR3nt: TGTGCCAGCAGCTTAGGACCCGGACTCAGCTACGAGCAGTACTTC; abundance: few; d_gene: NA; j_gene: TRBJ2-7; len: 15; v_gene: TRBV11-2
CDR3aa: CASRNTLPGEETQYF; CDR3nt: TGTGCCAGCAGAAATACGCTCCCGGGAGAAGAGACCCAGTACTTC; abundance: many; d_gene: NA; j_gene: TRBJ2-5; len: 15; v_gene: TRBV2
CDR3aa: CASSLSRDSSYEQYF; CDR3nt: TGTGCCAGCAGCTTGTCAAGAGACAGCTCCTACGAGCAGTACTTC; abundance: NA; d_gene: NA; j_gene: TRBJ2-7; len: 15; v_gene: TRBV7-9
CDR3aa: CASSQEYEAFF; CDR3nt: TGTGCCAGCAGCCAAGAGTACGAAGCTTTCTTT; abundance: many; d_gene: NA; j_gene: TRBJ1-1; len: 11; v_gene: TRBV14
CDR3aa: CASSPGQLISNQPQHF; CDR3nt: TGTGCCAGCAGTCCGGGACAGTTGATTAGCAATCAGCCCCAGCATTTT; abundance: NA; d_gene: TRBD1; j_gene: TRBJ1-5; len: 16; v_gene: TRBV28
CDR3aa: CATSPRRDANYGYTF; CDR3nt: TGTGCCACCAGCCCCCGACGGGACGCGAACTATGGCTACACCTTC; abundance: NA; d_gene: NA; j_gene: TRBJ1-2; len: 15; v_gene: TRBV15
CDR3aa: CASGRDRLSEKLFF; CDR3nt: TGTGCCAGCGGCCGGGACAGGCTCAGTGAAAAACTGTTTTTT; abundance: NA; d_gene: TRBD1; j_gene: TRBJ1-4; len: 14; v_gene: TRBV7-9
CDR3aa: CASSLGPGSMNTEAFF; CDR3nt: TGCGCCAGCAGCTTGGGGCCAGGCTCCATGAACACTGAAGCTTTCTTT; abundance: NA; d_gene: NA; j_gene: TRBJ1-1; len: 16; v_gene: TRBV5-1
CDR3aa: CASSRWTGDQETQYF; CDR3nt: TGTGCCAGCAGCCGGTGGACAGGTGACCAAGAGACCCAGTACTTC; abundance: NA; d_gene: TRBD1; j_gene: TRBJ2-5; len: 15; v_gene: TRBV7-9
CDR3aa: CASKRGNTEAFF; CDR3nt: TGTGCCAGCAAAAGGGGGAACACTGAAGCTTTCTTT; abundance: NA; d_gene: NA; j_gene: TRBJ1-1; len: 12; v_gene: TRBV6-1
CDR3aa: CASSLRGDTGELFF; CDR3nt: TGTGCCAGCAGTTTACGGGGGGACACCGGGGAGCTGTTTTTT; abundance: NA; d_gene: TRBD2; j_gene: TRBJ2-2; len: 14; v_gene: TRBV27
CDR3aa: CASSLSGGGYGYTF; CDR3nt: TGTGCCAGCAGTTTATCCGGGGGGGGCTATGGCTACACCTTC; abundance: few; d_gene: NA; j_gene: TRBJ1-2; len: 14; v_gene: TRBV28
CDR3aa: CASSSGTTTSTDTQYF; CDR3nt: TGCGCCAGCAGCTCCGGGACTACCACTAGCACAGATACGCAGTATTTT; abundance: NA; d_gene: TRBD2; j_gene: TRBJ2-3; len: 16; v_gene: TRBV5-1
CDR3aa: CASSIEYGAGSSTDTQYF; CDR3nt: TGTGCCAGTAGTATTGAGTATGGGGCGGGTTCCAGCACAGATACGCAGTATTTT; abundance: NA; d_gene: NA; j_gene: TRBJ2-3; len: 18; v_gene: TRBV19